The entry below describes one TCR beta chain. The data stem from a study of shared clonotypes between healthy human individuals. TCRdb keeps only in-frame clones here, not all; method: immunoSEQ multiplex PCR. Here the sample spans some 740,000 clones, more than 85% being singletons. CDR3 length: 16 amino acids. Deletions cut 5 bases from V and 9 bases from J, with 23 bases between. Per the germline V gene, CDR1 is MDHEN and CDR2 is SYDVKM. Only CD45RO-negative cells positively selected for CCR7 counted as naive CD8 cells, so terminally differentiated effector memory CD45RA+ cells were excluded. The TCR was taken from a man aged 25-45 years in good health. The sample comprised naive CD8+ T cells sorted from blood. The rearrangement uses TRBV28 and TRBJ2-1; tentative D call: TRBD1 (5 bases). The CDR3 DNA sequence: TGTGCCAGCAGTGCGCATCAGGGCTTTCTCCGATCTGAGCAGTTCTTC. This encodes CASSAHQGFLRSEQFF.